This T cell receptor (beta chain) was identified in a study of blood T cell repertoires in COVID-19. Residents of over 20 US areas, aged about 18 to 95 years, made up the participants. This CDR3 spans 19 amino acids. V was pared by 4 bases and J by 5 bases, with 12 bases of the junction left unmatched. Germline loops: CDR1 MGHRA, CDR2 YSYEKL. Clones were read by immunoSEQ multiplex PCR, and TCRdb kept only the in-frame ones, dropping some. The sample shows approximately 200,000 clones, roughly nine tenths of them seen only once. The clonotype was recovered from a woman between 35 and 50 years old with acute COVID-19. Sequencing was performed on PBMCs or T cells enriched from blood (not recorded which). The chain has TRBV4-1 and TRBJ2-1, with 15 bases identical to TRBD2. CDR3 residues: CASSPRTSGGASFHNEQFF. In DNA, the CDR3 is TGCGCCAGCAGCCCCAGGACTAGCGGGGGGGCTAGCTTTCACAATGAGCAGTTCTTC.